The entry below describes one T cell receptor (beta chain). An end of the junction does not agree with germline; a read error may underlie this. The record originates from a study of OX40 agonist ivuxolimab in advanced cancers. Study-wide context: The diagnoses of dose-escalation patients were hepatocellular carcinoma, melanoma, renal cell or head and neck cancer. Prior anti-PD-1, anti-PD-L1 or anti-CTLA-4 therapy was allowed; roughly 40% had some.

The CDR3 is made up of 14 amino acids. CDR1 and CDR2 (germline): MDHEN, SYDVKM. Patients were excluded for autoimmune disease history or systemic immunosuppression. The investigators sampled blood at baseline, at cycle 4 day 1, and at cycle 7 day 1. Libraries were prepared by immunoSEQ multiplex PCR; TCRdb keeps only in-frame clonotypes and omits some of them. The table lists just over 95,000 clones, nearly 90% of them singletons, with around 0.15% in the top ten. Sequences were derived from CD4+ or CD8+ T cells sorted from blood, sampled in a trial of the OX40 agonist ivuxolimab. The gene calls are TRBV28 and TRBJ1-1; D remains unclear. The receptor comes from an adult with an advanced solid tumor such as melanoma, head and neck, liver or kidney cancer. The CDR3 protein is CASSLGGANAEAFF. The CDR3 DNA is TGTGCCAGCAGTTTAGGAGGCGCGAACGCTGAAGCTTTCTTT.